The 28 T cell receptor beta chains below were found in one sample sequenced in a study of blood T cell repertoires in COVID-19. Method: immunoSEQ multiplex PCR; TCRdb's copy keeps in-frame clones and lacks some. The data show about 250,000 clones, about 91% seen once. Sequencing was carried out using peripheral blood. The receptors shown here come from a man aged 80 or over with acute or convalescent COVID-19.

This clone was recorded once. V gene TRBV9 combines with J gene TRBJ1-1, with D possibly being TRBD1 (5 bases). CDR1 is SGDLS, CDR2 YYNGEE, per germline. CDR3 length: 15 amino acids. Trimming pared 5 bases from V and 3 bases from J, leaving 17 bases between. Here the CDR3 reads CASSLTPGGHTEAFF. CDR3 in DNA: TGTGCCAGCAGTTTGACTCCGGGGGGACACACTGAAGCTTTCTTT.

As DNA, the CDR3 is TGTGCCAGCAGCGTAGTAGCGGGGGGGCGAAATGAGCAGTTCTTC. Translated, it gives CASSVVAGGRNEQFF. This chain joins TRBV9 and TRBJ2-1; 11 bases map to TRBD2. CDR3 size: 15 residues. CDR1 is SGDLS, CDR2 YYNGEE, per germline. The ends lost 0 bases at V and 7 bases at J; junction bases unmatched: 3.

This clone was counted a single time. The rearrangement links TRBV24-1 to TRBJ2-3, with D possibly being TRBD2 (6 bases). CDR1 is KGHDR and CDR2 is SFDVKD in the germline V gene. The CDR3 runs to 16 residues. Trimming stripped 3 bases from V and 0 bases from J, with 12 bases between. The CDR3 sequence: CATSDPGEASTDTQYF. Here the CDR3 DNA reads TGTGCCACCAGTGATCCCGGGGAGGCTAGCACAGATACGCAGTATTTT.

The chain is built from TRBV4-3 and TRBJ1-4; no clear D. V was shortened by 0 bases and J by 10 bases, with 15 bases between the two germline ends. The CDR3 has 15 residues. CDR1 is LGHNA, CDR2 YSLEER, per germline. Written as DNA, the CDR3 is TGCGCCAGCAGCCAAGAGGGCAGCCCCTTGGGAAAACTGTTTTTT. This gives the protein CASSQEGSPLGKLFF.

V is TRBV28 and J is TRBJ2-7, with 11 bases that match TRBD1. Germline V gene data show CDR1 as MDHEN and CDR2 as SYDVKM. The CDR3 runs to 15 residues. Unmatched junction bases numbered 7, after V lost 5 bases and J lost 4 bases. The CDR3 reads CASSDPGQGVYEQYF. The CDR3 nucleotides read TGTGCCAGCAGTGATCCGGGACAGGGGGTGTACGAGCAGTACTTC.

The chain is built from TRBV2 and TRBJ1-2; TRBD1 might be the D (5 bases). CDR3 size: 15 residues. Deletions cut 8 bases from V and 4 bases from J, with 20 bases between. The germline V gene has CDR1 SNHLY and CDR2 FYNNEI. CDR3 loop: CASREQVLLGYGYTF. CDR3 DNA: TGTGCCAGCCGCGAACAGGTCCTCCTCGGCTATGGCTACACCTTC.

The rearrangement links TRBV27 to TRBJ1-2; perhaps TRBD1 as D (5 bases). The CDR3 totals 13 residues. CDR1 and CDR2 from the germline V gene are MNHEY and SMNVEV (reference sequence). V was trimmed by 3 bases and J by 5 bases, leaving 10 bases between them. This chain's CDR3 is CASSFGAGYGYTF. The CDR3 DNA follows: TGTGCCAGCAGTTTTGGGGCAGGGTATGGCTACACCTTC.

The genes are TRBV28 and TRBJ2-2; 7 nucleotides agree with TRBD2. The junction had 8 bases not matched to a gene; V was cut back by 10 bases and J by 0 bases. CDR3 length: 15 residues. Germline CDR1 is MDHEN and CDR2 is SYDVKM. The CDR3 is CATVSSGTNTGELFF. CDR3 bases: TGTGCCACCGTTTCTAGCGGCACGAACACCGGGGAGCTGTTTTTT.

The chain carries TRBV20-1 and TRBJ2-7; 11 nucleotides agree with TRBD2. Germline CDR1 DFQATT, CDR2 SNEGSKA (reference sequence). The CDR3 contains 14 residues. V was clipped by 3 bases and J by 6 bases; unmatched bases: 7. The CDR3 DNA sequence: TGCAGTGCTAGTAGCGGGGGGGCTCCCATCGAGCAGTACTTC. Translation: CSASSGGAPIEQYF.

Here the CDR3 reads CASSFSSGYEQYF. The CDR3 DNA reads TGTGCCAGCAGTTTCAGTAGCGGCTACGAGCAGTACTTC. V and J are TRBV27 and TRBJ2-7; possibly TRBD2 for D (6 bases). This CDR3 is 13 amino acids long. Germline V lookup: CDR1 MNHEY, CDR2 SMNVEV (reference sequence). V was pared by 3 bases and J by 3 bases, with 9 bases between.

The gene calls are TRBV28 and TRBJ1-2, with TRBD1 matching over 12 bases. The CDR3 length is 15 residues. V trimming: 5 bases; J trimming: 6 bases; junction bases outside the gene matches: 7. Germline loops: CDR1 MDHEN, CDR2 SYDVKM. CDR3 region: CASSLHGTGGDGYTF. The DNA for the CDR3 is TGTGCCAGCAGTCTCCATGGGACAGGGGGCGATGGCTACACCTTC.

A single count supports this clone. V gene TRBV7-7 combines with J gene TRBJ1-2, with D uncertain. Trimming pared 5 bases from V and 0 bases from J, leaving 7 bases between. In germline, CDR1 is SSHAT, CDR2 FNYEAQ (reference sequence). This CDR3 is built from 13 residues. The CDR3 DNA reads as TGTGCCAGCAGCGAAACACCTAACTATGGCTACACCTTC. Its protein is CASSETPNYGYTF.

This chain connects TRBV14 to TRBJ1-2, with TRBD1 matching 7 bases. Looked up from germline, CDR1 is SGHDN and CDR2 is FVKESK. Trimming removed 6 bases from V and 7 bases from J; junction bases left unmatched: 8. The CDR3 spans 13 residues. The chain's CDR3 is CASSPGTVVGYTF. CDR3 nucleotides: TGTGCCAGCAGTCCCGGGACAGTAGTTGGCTACACCTTC.

This clone has more than one count but fewer than ten. The rearrangement links TRBV4-1 to TRBJ2-1; D is perhaps TRBD2 (7 bases). This CDR3 spans 16 amino acids. The germline CDR1 and CDR2 sequences are MGHRA and YSYEKL. Trimming cost V 3 bases and J 4 bases, with 16 bases left between them. CDR3 loop: CASSQLWGGQYNEQFF. The DNA for the CDR3 is TGCGCCAGCAGCCAGTTATGGGGGGGGCAATACAATGAGCAGTTCTTC.

This chain joins TRBV6-5 and TRBJ1-2; 8 bases line up with TRBD1. V dropped 11 bases and J dropped 2; count of bases not matched to a gene: 7. The germline CDR1 and CDR2 sequences are MNHEY and SVGAGI. The CDR3 has 13 amino acids. The CDR3 nucleotides read TGTGCCGGACGACAGGGGATAAACTATGGCTACACCTTC. Its protein is CAGRQGINYGYTF.

V is TRBV4-3 and J is TRBJ2-1; 12 bases align to TRBD2. Germline loops: CDR1 LGHNA, CDR2 YSLEER. J lost 5 bases, V lost 5 bases, and 7 bases had no gene match. The CDR3 is made up of 16 amino acids. CDR3 sequence reads: CASSDYLAGGDNEQFF. The CDR3 DNA follows: TGCGCCAGCAGCGACTATCTAGCGGGAGGGGACAATGAGCAGTTCTTC.

This clone was detected once. This CDR3 reads CASSQEPPTGEQYF. The CDR3 bases are TGTGCCAGCAGCCAAGAGCCACCGACGGGCGAGCAGTACTTC. The chain links TRBV3-1 (or the pseudogene TRBV3-2) to TRBJ2-7; D unresolved. Germline CDR1 is LGHDT and CDR2 is YNNKEL (reference sequence). The CDR3 sequence is 14 residues long. Trimming shortened V by 0 bases and J by 6 bases, and 12 bases separated the two germline ends.

The V gene is TRBV29-1, the J gene TRBJ2-5; D not certain. Germline V lookup: CDR1 SQVTM, CDR2 ANQGSEA. The CDR3 spans 17 residues. Trimming removed 0 bases from V and 1 base from J, with 18 bases in between. Here the CDR3 reads CSVEDPHSSTVQETQYF. The CDR3 nucleotides read TGCAGCGTTGAAGATCCTCACAGTTCGACGGTCCAAGAGACCCAGTACTTC.

This clone has more than one count but fewer than ten. The CDR3 protein is CASSSTPNQPQHF. The CDR3 DNA sequence: TGTGCCAGCAGCTCGACTCCAAATCAGCCCCAGCATTTT. V is TRBV7-9 and J is TRBJ1-5; D is uncertain. The CDR3 sequence is 13 residues long. Trimming removed 4 bases from V and 4 bases from J, with 8 bases in between. Per the germline V gene, CDR1 is SEHNR and CDR2 is FQNEAQ (reference sequence).

The chain carries TRBV27 and TRBJ1-2; D unresolved. This CDR3 is built from 14 residues. V was shortened by 2 bases and J by 5 bases, with 12 bases between the two germline ends. Germline V gene data show CDR1 as MNHEY and CDR2 as SMNVEV (reference sequence). The CDR3: CASSLRGGPYGYTF. CDR3 bases: TGTGCCAGCAGTTTAAGAGGAGGTCCTTATGGCTACACCTTC.

This clone showed up just a few times. This chain links TRBV15 with TRBJ2-2; D remains unclear. Germline-derived CDR1 and CDR2 are LNHNV and YYDKDF (reference sequence). V was clipped by 4 bases and J by 8 bases, with 5 bases between them. The CDR3 length is 11 residues. CDR3 in DNA: TGTGCCACCAGCACCGTGGGGGAGCTGTTTTTT. Translation: CATSTVGELFF.

As concerns this clone: Distinct nucleotide sequences in the sample also encode this CDR3. The rearrangement uses TRBV6-5 and TRBJ2-3, with 8 bases lining up with TRBD1. Per the germline V gene, CDR1 is MNHEY and CDR2 is SVGAGI. This CDR3 comprises 14 residues. The V segment lost 4 bases and the J segment 3 bases; nucleotides outside the gene matches: 3. In DNA, the CDR3 is TGTGCCAGCAGTTTACAGGGGGGAACAGATACGCAGTATTTT. Its translation is CASSLQGGTDTQYF.

With respect to this clone: One junction end disagrees with the germline gene, perhaps due to a read error. The J gene is TRBJ2-7, the V gene TRBV7-9; TRBD1 matches at 8 bases. Germline-derived CDR1 and CDR2 are SEHNR and FQNEAQ (reference sequence). There are 13 residues in the CDR3. This CDR3 reads CASRLGQGHEQYF. The CDR3, as DNA: TGTGCCAGCAGATTAGGACAGGGCCACGAGCAGTACTTC. The full variable domain, with the rest looked up from reference TRBV7-9 and TRBJ2-7, is DTGVSQNPRHKITKRGQNVTFRCDPISEHNRLYWYRQTLGQGPEFLTYFQNEAQLEKSRLLSDRFSAERPKGSFSTLEIQRTEQGDSAMYLCASRLGQGHEQYFGPGTRLTVT.

J is TRBJ2-3 and V is TRBV28, with a possible D match to TRBD2 (6 bases). V was pared by 8 bases and J by 3 bases, with 9 bases between. The CDR3 is 12 residues long. Per the germline V gene, CDR1 is MDHEN and CDR2 is SYDVKM. CDR3 in amino acids: CASGGVTDTQYF. For the CDR3, the DNA is TGTGCCAGCGGAGGGGTGACAGATACGCAGTATTTT.

This sequence joins TRBV29-1 and TRBJ2-7, with a weak D call TRBD1 (5 bases). The CDR3 is made up of 14 amino acids. Germline V gene lookup returns CDR1 SQVTM and CDR2 ANQGSEA. V shed 4 bases and J shed 3 bases, with 16 bases lying between them. The CDR3 region is CSVGTGVNNYEQYF. In DNA, the CDR3 is TGCAGCGTTGGCACAGGAGTCAACAACTACGAGCAGTACTTC.

The V gene is TRBV18, the J gene TRBJ2-1, with D tentatively TRBD2 (6 bases). V was clipped by 4 bases and J by 4 bases, with 14 bases between them. Looked up from germline, CDR1 is KGHSH and CDR2 is LQKENI. The CDR3 sequence is 15 residues long. The CDR3 reads CASSLTGLRYNEQFF. In DNA form, the CDR3 reads TGTGCCAGCTCACTAACCGGACTACGGTACAATGAGCAGTTCTTC.

This clone was seen a few times. This sequence joins TRBV3-1 (or the pseudogene TRBV3-2) and TRBJ1-1; 10 bases agree with TRBD1. Germline values: CDR1 LGHDT, CDR2 YNNKEL (reference sequence). The CDR3 spans 15 residues. Germline trimming cut 4 bases from V and 6 bases from J; bases unmatched to any gene: 8. CDR3 sequence (DNA): TGTGCCAGCAGCCTCCCGGGACAGGGGTTCTCTGAAGCTTTCTTT. Residues: CASSLPGQGFSEAFF.

The V and J genes are TRBV5-1 and TRBJ2-5; TRBD1 aligns across 10 bases. The length of the CDR3 is 15 residues. The junction had 5 bases not matched to a gene; V was cut back by 4 bases and J by 2 bases. Germline V gives CDR1 SGHRS, CDR2 YFSETQ. The CDR3 region is CASSRQGARQETQYF. As DNA, the CDR3 is TGCGCCAGCAGCCGACAGGGGGCGCGTCAAGAGACCCAGTACTTC.